This passage covers 23 T cell receptor beta chains from one sample sequenced in a study of T cell repertoires in cytomegalovirus infection. TCRdb used MiXCR to reprocess the reads, holding one entry per CDR3 protein. Found here are roughly 990,000 distinct CDR3 sequences, roughly 31% of them singletons; the top ten hold around an eighth. No antigen has been identified for these receptors. Sample: cultured CD8+ T cells from PBMCs, taken from culture after CMV antigen stimulation. The receptors were sampled from a human donor in good health (CMV status not recorded). Some clones in this sample may be carry-over from other donors' samples.

The count of this clonotype is one. The V call is TRBV10-3, the J call TRBJ2-1; D possibly corresponds to TRBD2 (6 bases). CDR1 and CDR2 (germline): ENHRY, SYGVKD. Between the trimmed V and J ends, which lost 7 bases and 0 bases, there was a span of 7 bases. The CDR3 runs 13 residues. The CDR3 is CAITGSSYNEQFF. CDR3 coding DNA: TGTGCCATCACCGGGAGCTCCTACAATGAGCAGTTCTTC.

V usage is TRBV19 and J usage is TRBJ1-1; unclear D gene. Germline-derived CDR1 and CDR2 are LNHDA and SQIVND (reference sequence). The length of the CDR3 is 15 residues. V was pared by 1 base and J by 1 base, with 10 bases between. The CDR3 DNA reads TGTGCCAGTAGTATAGGGACGACGCCGAACACTGAAGCTTTCTTT. Protein product: CASSIGTTPNTEAFF.

This clonotype was seen more than once but under ten times. The gene calls are TRBV12-3 or TRBV12-4 and TRBJ2-5; D possibly corresponds to TRBD1 (5 bases). The CDR3 covers 12 residues. Trimming stripped 6 bases from V and 4 bases from J, with 9 bases between. This chain's CDR3 is CASRGVLETQYF. The DNA for the CDR3 is TGTGCCAGCAGAGGGGTTTTAGAGACCCAGTACTTC.

This clonotype has only a few counts. The chain has TRBV5-6 and TRBJ2-5; 8 bases line up with TRBD1. CDR1 SGHDT and CDR2 YYEEEE come from the germline V gene. CDR3 length equals 14 residues. V lost 4 bases to trimming and J lost 2 bases; unmatched junction nucleotides: 4. CDR3 sequence reads: CASSTGQAQETQYF. The CDR3 region has the DNA TGTGCCAGCAGCACGGGACAGGCACAAGAGACCCAGTACTTC.

This clonotype was observed many times. Germline is not matched at one junction end, which may reflect a read error. The genes are TRBV7-7 and TRBJ2-1; D remains unclear. Germline CDR1 SSHAT, CDR2 FNYEAQ (reference sequence). The CDR3 consists of 15 residues. The DNA for the CDR3 is TGTGCTAGCAGCATAGGGTACGACCCCTACAATGAGCAGTTCTTC. Translation gives CASSIGYDPYNEQFF.

This clonotype was found a few times. The chain joins TRBV4-1 to TRBJ1-3; weak D call: TRBD1 (5 bases). There are 17 residues in the CDR3. V dropped 3 bases and J dropped 0 bases, with 15 bases sitting between them. From germline, CDR1 is MGHRA and CDR2 YSYEKL. CDR3 DNA sequence: TGCGCCAGCAGCCACATCCCCTTGACAGACTCTGGAAACACCATATATTTT. It is translated as CASSHIPLTDSGNTIYF.

The chain links TRBV7-9 to TRBJ1-6; D is undetermined. The CDR3 loop spans 14 amino acids. Germline V gene data show CDR1 as SEHNR and CDR2 as FQNEAQ (reference sequence). Trimming shortened V by 1 base and J by 4 bases, and 5 bases separated the two germline ends. CDR3 amino acids: CASSLEDYNSPLHF. The CDR3 DNA follows: TGTGCCAGCAGCTTAGAAGATTATAATTCACCCCTCCACTTT.

The J gene is TRBJ2-5, the V gene TRBV6-2 or TRBV6-3; 10 bases agree with TRBD2. Germline-derived CDR1 and CDR2 are MNHEY and SVGEGT. With V trimmed by 6 bases and J by 7 bases, 14 bases remained unmatched. The CDR3 covers 16 residues. The CDR3 protein is CASSSALAGAYGTQYF. DNA for the CDR3: TGTGCCAGCAGCTCAGCCCTAGCGGGGGCGTACGGGACCCAGTACTTC.

The table lists this clonotype with a few counts. This chain uses TRBV28 with TRBJ1-1, with D hard to call. The length of the CDR3 is 13 residues. Germline assignment: CDR1 MDHEN and CDR2 SYDVKM. The V end was cut by 5 bases, the J end by 7 bases, with 14 bases between. CDR3 amino acids: CASSLIPTFEAFF. DNA of the CDR3: TGTGCCAGCAGTCTCATTCCCACTTTTGAAGCTTTCTTT.

This clonotype was counted between two and nine times. The chain is built from TRBV6-5 and TRBJ1-1; D gene ambiguous. The CDR3 is 16 amino acids. Germline V gene data show CDR1 as MNHEY and CDR2 as SVGAGI. V shed 2 bases and J shed 2 bases, with 15 bases lying between them. The DNA of the CDR3 is TGTGCCAGCAGTTACGCCTGGGAGGGATCCAACACTGAAGCTTTCTTT. It encodes CASSYAWEGSNTEAFF.

This clonotype has just a few counts. The rearrangement links TRBV20-1 to TRBJ2-1, with 7 bases that match TRBD2. V shed 3 bases and J 6 bases; nucleotides not matched to a gene: 2. This CDR3 contains 12 residues. Germline assignment: CDR1 DFQATT and CDR2 SNEGSKA (reference sequence). DNA of the CDR3: TGCAGTGCTAGGGGGGGGGGCAATGAGCAGTTCTTC. It codes for CSARGGGNEQFF.

This clonotype has only a few counts. The chain combines TRBV6-4 with TRBJ2-1; 9 nucleotides line up with TRBD1. The CDR3 has 17 amino acids. Trimming at V came to 0 bases and at J to 6 bases, leaving 9 bases not matched to a gene. CDR1 is MRHNA and CDR2 is SNTAGT in the germline V gene. CDR3 sequence reads: CASSDSTAGTGLNEQFF. For the CDR3, the DNA is TGTGCCAGCAGTGACTCGACGGCCGGGACAGGGCTCAATGAGCAGTTCTTC.

The chain has TRBV29-1 and TRBJ2-4; D not resolved. V was shortened by 4 bases and J by 4 bases, with 8 bases between the two germline ends. CDR3 length: 12 residues. Germline-derived CDR1 and CDR2 are SQVTM and ANQGSEA. DNA for the CDR3: TGCAGCGTTGGTAATAGGAAAAACATTCAGTACTTC. Translation gives CSVGNRKNIQYF.

This clonotype was seen more than once but under ten times. The chain has TRBV4-3 and TRBJ2-1; tentatively, D is TRBD2 (5 bases). Trimming took off 4 bases at V and 7 bases at J, with 23 bases between the two ends. From germline, CDR1 is LGHNA and CDR2 YSLEER. This CDR3 contains 17 residues. This chain's CDR3 is CASSRLAGVGRENEQFF. The CDR3 DNA follows: TGCGCCAGCAGCCGCCTCGCCGGGGTCGGTCGGGAAAATGAGCAGTTCTTC.

The J gene is TRBJ1-1, the V gene TRBV7-9; no firm D call. Per the germline V gene, CDR1 is SEHNR and CDR2 is FQNEAQ (reference sequence). With 0 bases removed from V and 10 bases from J, the gap between germline ends came to 12 bases. The CDR3 has 13 amino acids. The CDR3 bases are TGTGCCAGCAGCTTAGCGACGGAGGGCGTAGCTTTCTTT. Translated, it gives CASSLATEGVAFF.

This clonotype was seen a few times. The J gene is TRBJ2-6, the V gene TRBV7-2, with a possible D match to TRBD1 (5 bases). The V and J ends lost 5 bases and 0 bases respectively, with 8 bases between them. Germline V gives CDR1 SGHTA, CDR2 FQGNSA. There are 15 residues in the CDR3. CDR3 DNA sequence: TGTGCCAGCAGCGCAGGGATCTCTGGGGCCAACGTCCTGACTTTC. It codes for CASSAGISGANVLTF.

CDR3 nucleotides: TGTGCCAGCAGTTTAGGGGTCGAATTCGCGGGGGGGAAACGGGACCTCGACGAGCAGTACGTC. This translates into CASSLGVEFAGGKRDLDEQYV. This chain links TRBV12-3 or TRBV12-4 with TRBJ2-7, with TRBD2 identical over 9 bases. The CDR3 loop spans 21 amino acids. J lost 5 bases, V lost 1 base, and 24 bases had no gene match.

V is TRBV7-9 and J is TRBJ2-6, with no clear D. The V gene's germline CDR1 is SEHNR and CDR2 FQNEAQ (reference sequence). V was pared by 1 base and J by 4 bases, with 14 bases between. The CDR3 has 17 residues. Here the CDR3 reads CASSLGAAWGGANVLTF. CDR3 DNA: TGTGCCAGCAGCTTAGGGGCAGCCTGGGGAGGGGCCAACGTCCTGACTTTC.

This clonotype was seen a few times. A much larger clone differs by one base, so this may be a read error. The genes are TRBV7-9 and TRBJ1-3, with unresolved D. From germline, CDR1 is SEHNR and CDR2 FQNEAQ (reference sequence). The V end was cut by 3 bases, the J end by 7 bases, with 1 base between. CDR3 size: 10 residues. The CDR3 DNA is TGTGCCAGCAGCTTTAACACCATATATTTT. Its protein product is CASSFNTIYF.

The chain recombines TRBV4-3 with TRBJ2-1, with 13 nucleotides matching TRBD2. This CDR3 has 15 amino acids. With V trimmed by 1 base and J by 10 bases, 4 bases remained unmatched. Germline V gives CDR1 LGHNA, CDR2 YSLEER. The chain's CDR3 is CASSQGGLAGLEQFF. CDR3 DNA sequence: TGCGCCAGCAGCCAAGGGGGACTAGCGGGACTCGAGCAGTTCTTC.

The rearrangement uses TRBV6-8 and TRBJ1-5, with no clear D. CDR3 length: 13 amino acids. Trimming took off 0 bases at V and 9 bases at J, with 9 bases between the two ends. Germline lookup yields CDR1 MNHGY and CDR2 SAAAGT. Here the CDR3 DNA reads TGTGCCAGCAGTTACTCGGGTCGGACGCCCCAGCATTTT. Translating it yields CASSYSGRTPQHF.

The chain joins TRBV27 to TRBJ2-5; 12 nucleotides align to TRBD2. Per the germline V gene, CDR1 is MNHEY and CDR2 is SMNVEV (reference sequence). Losses at the gene ends were 5 bases for V and 2 bases for J; bases not matched to a gene: 6. This CDR3 contains 16 residues. CDR3 sequence reads: CASSTGLAGKQETQYF. CDR3 sequence (DNA): TGTGCCAGCAGTACAGGACTAGCGGGAAAACAAGAGACCCAGTACTTC.

This clonotype was counted only a few times. The V and J genes are TRBV4-3 and TRBJ2-3, with a possible D match to TRBD1 (5 bases). Looked up from germline, CDR1 is LGHNA and CDR2 is YSLEER. The CDR3 sequence is 16 residues long. V was cut by 1 base and J by 1 base, with 12 bases left in between. The CDR3 DNA is TGCGCCAGCAGCCAAGTCTATGGACACGGCACAGATACGCAGTATTTT. The encoded protein is CASSQVYGHGTDTQYF.